Listed here is a single TCR beta chain. The record originates from a study of T-cell memory formation after mild COVID-19. Study details: Clusters of TCRs were largely donor specific.

V was shortened by 3 bases and J by 6 bases, with 11 bases between the two germline ends. Looked up from germline, CDR1 is DFQATT and CDR2 is SNEGSKA (reference sequence). This CDR3 is built from 12 residues. TCRdb re-derived calls from the 5' RACE reads in MiXCR, one entry per CDR3 protein. The table records 410,000 or so distinct CDR3 sequences, 20% to 30% of them present only once. The chain employs TRBV20-1 and TRBJ1-1, with D tentatively TRBD1 (6 bases). Sequenced input: PBMCs or a T cell subset sorted from them (not recorded which). This TCR came from an adult woman who had mild COVID-19 (a few samples of this study predate the infection). Cell type and time point are not known. The CDR3 DNA is TGCAGTGCTAGCCGCAGGGGCGCTGAAGCTTTCTTT. Amino acid sequence: CSASRRGAEAFF.